This is a list of T cell receptor beta chains from one sample in a study of beta chain features in type 1 diabetes. Sequencing used immunoSEQ multiplex PCR; TCRdb keeps in-frame clones, though not all of them. The table records 120,000 to 150,000 clones, around 9.3% of them present only once. Specimen: naive CD4+ T cells from blood. The receptors derive from a man younger than 35 in good health. Both conserved end residues are part of each CDR3. D genes are given only for firm matches. Expanded clones are given a class, and other clones once, few, many or no size at all.

J gene: TRBJ2-3
D gene: -
V gene: TRBV15
clone size: -
CDR3 DNA: TGTGCCACCAGGAGGGGGGGGGTCGGAGATACGCAGTATTTT
CDR3 protein: CATRRGGVGDTQYF

J gene: TRBJ2-1
D gene: -
V gene: TRBV29-1
clone size: many
CDR3 DNA: TGCAGCGTCCCAGACCAGGGGACCTACAATGAGCAGTTCTTC
CDR3 protein: CSVPDQGTYNEQFF

J gene: TRBJ1-5
D gene: -
V gene: TRBV30
clone size: -
CDR3 DNA: TGTGCCTGGAGCGAACTCACCGGGAATCAGCCCCAGCATTTT
CDR3 protein: CAWSELTGNQPQHF

J gene: TRBJ1-3
D gene: -
V gene: TRBV7-9
clone size: few
CDR3 DNA: TGTGCCAGCAGCCCACAGGACGGGGGAGGAAACACCATATATTTT
CDR3 protein: CASSPQDGGGNTIYF

J gene: TRBJ1-2
D gene: -
V gene: TRBV7-2
clone size: few
CDR3 DNA: TGTGCCAGCAGCATCAGGGCGAACTATGGCTACACCTTC
CDR3 protein: CASSIRANYGYTF

J gene: TRBJ2-5
D gene: TRBD1
V gene: TRBV13
clone size: -
CDR3 DNA: TGTGCCAGCAGCGCCCGGGACAGGGGGCGAGAGACCCAGTACTTC
CDR3 protein: CASSARDRGRETQYF

J gene: TRBJ2-5
D gene: TRBD2
V gene: TRBV4-2
clone size: -
CDR3 DNA: TGTGCCAGCAGCCGAAAGACTAGCGGGGGGCAAGAAGAGACCCAGTACTTC
CDR3 protein: CASSRKTSGGQEETQYF

J gene: TRBJ2-2
D gene: TRBD1
V gene: TRBV5-1
clone size: few
CDR3 DNA: TGCGCCAGCAGCTTGGCATCCGGGACAGCGAACACCGGGGAGCTGTTTTTT
CDR3 protein: CASSLASGTANTGELFF

J gene: TRBJ1-5
D gene: -
V gene: TRBV5-1
clone size: few
CDR3 DNA: TGCGCCAGCAGTCAGGGTAGCAATCAGCCCCAGCATTTT
CDR3 protein: CASSQGSNQPQHF

J gene: TRBJ2-1
D gene: -
V gene: TRBV28
clone size: few
CDR3 DNA: TGTGCCAGCAGTACCGGGACACCTTCCAGGGAGCAGTTCTTC
CDR3 protein: CASSTGTPSREQFF

J gene: TRBJ2-3
D gene: TRBD2
V gene: TRBV9
clone size: few
CDR3 DNA: TGTGCCAGCAGCGTCGACGGGGGGGCATATACGCAGTATTTT
CDR3 protein: CASSVDGGAYTQYF

J gene: TRBJ2-5
D gene: -
V gene: TRBV11-2
clone size: -
CDR3 DNA: TGTGCCAGCAGCGGCCTTGGGGGGTGGGGGACCCAGTACTTC
CDR3 protein: CASSGLGGWGTQYF

J gene: TRBJ2-7
D gene: -
V gene: TRBV4-2
clone size: few
CDR3 DNA: TGTGCCAGCAGCCAACGGGACTACGAGCAGTACTTC
CDR3 protein: CASSQRDYEQYF

J gene: TRBJ1-4
D gene: TRBD1
V gene: TRBV19
clone size: -
CDR3 DNA: TGTGCCAGTACCAACAGGGGGCAAGGTGAAAAACTGTTTTTT
CDR3 protein: CASTNRGQGEKLFF

J gene: TRBJ1-4
D gene: TRBD1
V gene: TRBV14
clone size: -
CDR3 DNA: TGTGCCAGCAGCCGGGACAGTGGAAAACTGTTTTTT
CDR3 protein: CASSRDSGKLFF

J gene: TRBJ1-2
D gene: -
V gene: TRBV9
clone size: few
CDR3 DNA: TGTGCCAGCAGCGTAGGGGAGGGGACCTATGGCTACACCTTC
CDR3 protein: CASSVGEGTYGYTF

J gene: TRBJ1-5
D gene: TRBD1
V gene: TRBV28
clone size: -
CDR3 DNA: TGTGCCAGCAGGAACGGGGACAGGGGGTTTCAGCCCCAGCATTTT
CDR3 protein: CASRNGDRGFQPQHF

J gene: TRBJ2-6
D gene: TRBD1
V gene: TRBV5-4
clone size: many
CDR3 DNA: TGTGCCAGCAGCCGGACAGGGACTGGGGCCAACGTCCTGACTTTC
CDR3 protein: CASSRTGTGANVLTF

J gene: TRBJ2-5
D gene: -
V gene: TRBV7-2
clone size: few
CDR3 DNA: TGTGCCAGCAGCTTAGCGTTAGTACCTCGGGGAGAGACCCAGTACTTC
CDR3 protein: CASSLALVPRGETQYF

J gene: TRBJ2-2
D gene: -
V gene: TRBV19
clone size: few
CDR3 DNA: TGTGCCAGCAGGAGAGGGGGCGGGGAGCTGTTTTTT
CDR3 protein: CASRRGGGELFF

J gene: TRBJ2-1
D gene: TRBD2
V gene: TRBV15
clone size: -
CDR3 DNA: TGTGCCACCAGCAGTGCCAAGGGTAGCGGGGGGGCCGGTGAGCAGTTCTTC
CDR3 protein: CATSSAKGSGGAGEQFF

J gene: TRBJ2-3
D gene: -
V gene: TRBV5-1
clone size: -
CDR3 DNA: TGCGCCAGCAGCTTGGAGCCAGCCCGAGGCGGGCATACGCAGTATTTT
CDR3 protein: CASSLEPARGGHTQYF

J gene: TRBJ1-1
D gene: -
V gene: TRBV7-2
clone size: -
CDR3 DNA: TGTGCCAGCAGCTCCAGTGGCCTGAACACTGAAGCTTTCTTT
CDR3 protein: CASSSSGLNTEAFF

J gene: TRBJ2-7
D gene: -
V gene: TRBV30
clone size: many
CDR3 DNA: TGTGCCTGGAGTGTACACGGGGTCCCCCAATCCTACGAGCAGTACTTC
CDR3 protein: CAWSVHGVPQSYEQYF

J gene: TRBJ2-7
D gene: TRBD2
V gene: TRBV27
clone size: -
CDR3 DNA: TGTGCCAGCAGTATCGGACTAGCGGGGGCCAACGAGCAGTACTTC
CDR3 protein: CASSIGLAGANEQYF

J gene: TRBJ1-1
D gene: -
V gene: TRBV9
clone size: -
CDR3 DNA: TGTGCCAGCAGCGTGGGGGGACGGACTGAAGCTTTCTTT
CDR3 protein: CASSVGGRTEAFF

J gene: TRBJ2-7
D gene: -
V gene: TRBV7-2
clone size: -
CDR3 DNA: TGTGCCAGCAGCCAAAGTGGGCTCGCCTACGAGCAGTACTTC
CDR3 protein: CASSQSGLAYEQYF

J gene: TRBJ2-3
D gene: TRBD1
V gene: TRBV7-9
clone size: -
CDR3 DNA: TGTGCCAGCAGCTATCGACAGGGCGTTAGCACAGATACGCAGTATTTT
CDR3 protein: CASSYRQGVSTDTQYF

J gene: TRBJ2-7
D gene: -
V gene: TRBV11-3
clone size: -
CDR3 DNA: TGTGCCAGCAGCTCCCGGACAGACTACGAGCAGTACTTC
CDR3 protein: CASSSRTDYEQYF

J gene: TRBJ1-4
D gene: -
V gene: TRBV5-1
clone size: few
CDR3 DNA: TGCGCCAGCAGCTTACAACAGTTTAATGAAAAACTGTTTTTT
CDR3 protein: CASSLQQFNEKLFF

J gene: TRBJ2-1
D gene: -
V gene: TRBV29-1
clone size: many
CDR3 DNA: TGCAGCGTTGAGACAGATACAGACAATGAGCAGTTCTTC
CDR3 protein: CSVETDTDNEQFF

J gene: TRBJ1-2
D gene: -
V gene: TRBV5-1
clone size: few
CDR3 DNA: TGCGCCAGCAGTACCGGGGACACTAACTATGGCTACACCTTC
CDR3 protein: CASSTGDTNYGYTF

J gene: TRBJ1-4
D gene: TRBD1
V gene: TRBV18
clone size: -
CDR3 DNA: TGTGCCAGCTCTGGACAGGGGGGTGAAAAACTGTTTTTT
CDR3 protein: CASSGQGGEKLFF

J gene: TRBJ2-5
D gene: -
V gene: TRBV10-3
clone size: many
CDR3 DNA: TGTGCCATCAGTGAGACTAACCAAGAGACCCAGTACTTC
CDR3 protein: CAISETNQETQYF

J gene: TRBJ2-5
D gene: -
V gene: TRBV4-1
clone size: -
CDR3 DNA: TGCGCCAGCAGCCAAGGCAGTAACCAAGAGACCCAGTACTTC
CDR3 protein: CASSQGSNQETQYF

J gene: TRBJ1-4
D gene: TRBD1
V gene: TRBV4-1
clone size: -
CDR3 DNA: TGCGCCAGCAGCTTTCGGACAGGGAATCGTGAAAAACTGTTTTTT
CDR3 protein: CASSFRTGNREKLFF

J gene: TRBJ2-7
D gene: -
V gene: TRBV4-2
clone size: -
CDR3 DNA: -
CDR3 protein: CASSWGQGSEYF

J gene: TRBJ2-5
D gene: -
V gene: TRBV12-5
clone size: few
CDR3 DNA: TGTGCTAGTGGTTCCGGGGGGACCCAGTACTTC
CDR3 protein: CASGSGGTQYF

J gene: TRBJ2-7
D gene: -
V gene: TRBV7-2
clone size: -
CDR3 DNA: TGTGCCAGCAGCTTAGGGGCCCTCTCCTACGAGCAGTACTTC
CDR3 protein: CASSLGALSYEQYF

J gene: TRBJ1-1
D gene: -
V gene: TRBV30
clone size: few
CDR3 DNA: TGTGCCTGGAGTGTACCCCCGCCGGGCACTGAAGCTTTCTTT
CDR3 protein: CAWSVPPPGTEAFF

J gene: TRBJ1-6
D gene: TRBD1
V gene: TRBV14
clone size: -
CDR3 DNA: TGTGCCAGCAGCCAAGGCATCCGGGACAGGAATTCACCCCTCCACTTT
CDR3 protein: CASSQGIRDRNSPLHF

J gene: TRBJ2-3
D gene: TRBD2
V gene: TRBV7-2
clone size: few
CDR3 DNA: TGTGCCAGCAGCTTAGGAGTTAGCGGGGGTTCCACGCATACGCAGTATTTT
CDR3 protein: CASSLGVSGGSTHTQYF

J gene: TRBJ2-3
D gene: -
V gene: TRBV5-1
clone size: -
CDR3 DNA: TGCGCCAGCAGCTTGGGTGACTTGAAAGATACGCAGTATTTT
CDR3 protein: CASSLGDLKDTQYF

J gene: TRBJ1-5
D gene: TRBD1
V gene: TRBV19
clone size: -
CDR3 DNA: TGTGCCAGTAGTTGGGACAGGCCCTCTGCCCAGCATTTT
CDR3 protein: CASSWDRPSAQHF

J gene: TRBJ2-3
D gene: -
V gene: TRBV4-1
clone size: many
CDR3 DNA: TGCGCCAGCAGCTACCGACAGGAGAGCACAGATACGCAGTATTTT
CDR3 protein: CASSYRQESTDTQYF

J gene: TRBJ2-1
D gene: TRBD1
V gene: TRBV29-1
clone size: many
CDR3 DNA: TGCAGCGTGGGTGACAGGGTCCCAGATAGTGAGCAGTTCTTC
CDR3 protein: CSVGDRVPDSEQFF

J gene: TRBJ2-7
D gene: -
V gene: TRBV19
clone size: -
CDR3 DNA: TGTGCCAGTAGTATCCAGCGTACCTCCTACGAGCAGTACTTC
CDR3 protein: CASSIQRTSYEQYF

J gene: TRBJ1-1
D gene: -
V gene: TRBV11-2
clone size: -
CDR3 DNA: TGTGCCAGCAGCTTAGCCCAGGGTCCGGCTTTCTTT
CDR3 protein: CASSLAQGPAFF

J gene: TRBJ1-2
D gene: -
V gene: TRBV7-6
clone size: -
CDR3 DNA: TGTGCCAGCAGCTTCCGGGGGAATGGCTACACCTTC
CDR3 protein: CASSFRGNGYTF

J gene: TRBJ2-1
D gene: TRBD2
V gene: TRBV19
clone size: many
CDR3 DNA: TGTGCCAGTAGTCCCCGGGGAGGGGACAATGAGCAGTTCTTC
CDR3 protein: CASSPRGGDNEQFF

J gene: TRBJ2-1
D gene: TRBD1
V gene: TRBV7-9
clone size: -
CDR3 DNA: TGTGCCAGCAGTCCGCCGGGACAGGGTCCCTACAATGAGCAGTTCTTC
CDR3 protein: CASSPPGQGPYNEQFF

J gene: TRBJ2-5
D gene: -
V gene: TRBV5-1
clone size: -
CDR3 DNA: TGCGCCAGCAGCTTGGCTCAGGAAGAGACCCAGTACTTC
CDR3 protein: CASSLAQEETQYF

J gene: TRBJ1-2
D gene: TRBD1
V gene: TRBV7-2
clone size: -
CDR3 DNA: TGTGCCAGTAGCTTGCGACAGGGGGCTGAGTATGGCTACACCTTC
CDR3 protein: CASSLRQGAEYGYTF

J gene: TRBJ2-5
D gene: TRBD2
V gene: TRBV7-8
clone size: -
CDR3 DNA: TGTGCCAGCAGCCTATCCCTAGCGGGGGACCGACAAGAGACCCAGTACTTC
CDR3 protein: CASSLSLAGDRQETQYF

J gene: TRBJ1-2
D gene: -
V gene: TRBV5-4
clone size: few
CDR3 DNA: TGTGCCAGCAGCTTGGCCTCACAGGGCTATGGCTACACCTTC
CDR3 protein: CASSLASQGYGYTF

J gene: TRBJ2-3
D gene: -
V gene: TRBV29-1
clone size: -
CDR3 DNA: TGCAGCGCCTACAGGGTGCCAGATACGCAGTATTTT
CDR3 protein: CSAYRVPDTQYF

J gene: TRBJ2-1
D gene: TRBD2
V gene: TRBV9
clone size: few
CDR3 DNA: TGTGCCAGCAGCGTAGGTGCGGCGGGGGGGTACAATGAGCAGTTCTTC
CDR3 protein: CASSVGAAGGYNEQFF